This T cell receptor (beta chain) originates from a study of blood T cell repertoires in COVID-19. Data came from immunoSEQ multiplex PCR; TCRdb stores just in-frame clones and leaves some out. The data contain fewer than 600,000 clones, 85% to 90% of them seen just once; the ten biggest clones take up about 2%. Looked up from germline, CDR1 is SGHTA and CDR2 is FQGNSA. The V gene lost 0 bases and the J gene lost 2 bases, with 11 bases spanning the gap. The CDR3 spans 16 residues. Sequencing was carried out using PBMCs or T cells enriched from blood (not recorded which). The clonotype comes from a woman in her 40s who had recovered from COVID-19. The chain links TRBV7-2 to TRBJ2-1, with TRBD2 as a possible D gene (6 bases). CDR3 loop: CASSLARGGPYNEQFF. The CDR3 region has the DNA TGTGCCAGCAGCTTAGCGCGGGGCGGGCCCTACAATGAGCAGTTCTTC.